This TCR beta chain was recovered during a study of T cells in Graves' hyperthyroidism and ophthalmopathy. Overall study results and limits: Clonotypes that were expanded in thyroid above 0.001 mostly appeared in blood too.

Germline CDR1 MNHEY, CDR2 SVGAGI. Trimming cost V 2 bases and J 6 bases, with 5 bases left between them. This CDR3 region has 11 residues. Amplification targeted TCR beta CDR3 regions from RNA transcripts. An initial round of RT-PCR targeting the TCR CDR3 relied on the HTBI primer set. Each CDR3 protein gets one entry after TCRdb re-called the multiplex PCR reads with MiXCR. This sample carries approximately 600,000 distinct CDR3 sequences, 14% to 15% of them seen once, and the ten largest clones take approximately 4.3%. At least ten counts were recorded for this clonotype. Its matching antigen is unknown.

What was sequenced was blood. The clonotype originates from a woman aged 40 to 49 with Graves' ophthalmopathy. This chain uses TRBV6-5 with TRBJ2-7; no definite D call. The CDR3 nucleotides are TGTGCCAGCAGTTACGGATCCGAGCAGTACTTC. Protein product: CASSYGSEQYF.